This T cell receptor (beta chain) is from a study of control samples from healthy donors and cancer patients. The data were produced by immunoSEQ multiplex PCR, yet TCRdb's version contains in-frame clones alone and is incomplete. Of fewer than 110,000 clones listed, 80% to 90% are singletons. This CDR3 is built from 13 residues. Trimming left V 2 bases short and J 2 bases short, with 7 bases between. Germline assignment: CDR1 SGHVS and CDR2 FQNEAQ. Sequencing used PBMCs. This chain uses TRBV7-8 with TRBJ2-7; D is uncertain. The TCR was taken from a man in his 60s with lung cancer. CDR3 in DNA: TGTGCCAGCAGCTTAAATTCCGCCTACGAGCAGTACGTC. Translation gives CASSLNSAYEQYV.